The source of this T cell receptor (beta chain) is a study of vaccination and CD4 T cells after COVID-19 (dated by TCRdb to between 2021 and 2022). Study-wide context: Convalescent patients had a positive SARS-CoV-2 result on nasal swab PCR, and of these patients, 8 or 9 had mild disease and one had severe disease. Overlapping spike peptide pools from SARS-CoV-2 and from the common cold coronaviruses HCoV-NL63, HCoV-OC43 and HCoV-229E were used as culture stimuli. The spike-specific CD4+ TCR repertoire was compared before and after mRNA vaccination in approximately ten COVID-19 convalescent patients and a few infection-naive healthy vaccine recipients. In the convalescent cohort there were six males and four females, among whom were two Hispanic individuals, seven Caucasians, two Asians and one multiracial person. Post-COVID blood samples from convalescent patients were collected a median of approximately 93 days after diagnosis, with a range of about 35 to 180 days. The time from the second vaccine dose to post-vaccine blood sampling had a median of roughly 79 days and ranged from roughly 13 to 241 days. Control cultures used a CEFX viral epitope pool as positive control, an HIV-1 Nef peptide pool as negative control, or no peptide. Two doses of either the Pfizer-BioNTech BNT162b2 vaccine (n=8) or the Moderna mRNA-1273 vaccine (n=2) were administered to participants. Summary of the overall study and its limitations: Only a relatively small number of convalescent patients were included in the study, and early timepoints following natural infection were not analyzed. Among convalescent patients, a median roughly 90% of the SARS-CoV-2-reactive clones seen after vaccination appeared only after vaccination, which suggests priming specific to the vaccine. Nearly all vaccine-specific clones in convalescent patients (304 of 307) were mono-reactive for SARS-CoV-2 spike rather than cross-reactive with common cold coronaviruses. The median count of SARS-CoV-2-reactive clonotypes went up from roughly 21 after infection to a few dozen after vaccination, although the change was not significant.

According to the study, the label for this sample's treatment or condition signals: approximately 9-day PBMC culture with coronavirus spike peptide pools or control peptides (ViraFEST assay). The ViraFEST assay, used in the study, expanded antigen-specific T cells with peptide pools and then identified the expanded clonotypes through TCR sequencing. The positive SARS-CoV-2 PCR tests of the convalescent patients were dated from March to December 2020, before the Alpha, Beta and Delta variants emerged in the United States. Each well held approximately 2 million PBMCs cultured in IMDM containing roughly 5% human AB serum and about 10 IU/ml IL-2, with approximately 9.2 ug/ml peptide pools added. On days 3 and 7, half of the culture medium was replaced with fresh IL-2-containing medium. CD4+ T cells were isolated after around ten days of culture through negative selection using the EasySep CD4+ T cell isolation kit. Ficoll-Paque Plus gradient centrifugation was used to isolate PBMCs from whole blood, and the isolated PBMCs were then either used fresh or cryopreserved at -140C. Each culture condition was generally run in triplicate wells.

Library method: PCR. At the Johns Hopkins FTIC core, DNA from the cultured CD4+ T cells underwent TCR sequencing with the Oncomine TCR Beta short-read assay. The QIAamp micro DNA kit was used to extract genomic DNA from the cultured CD4+ T cells. Oncomine TCR Beta libraries from cultured CD4+ T cells were pooled using unique dual indexes and sequenced on an Illumina iSeq 100. From the authors' description of their analysis: Non-productive sequences were filtered out, and CDR3s that did not start with C, did not end with F or W, or were shorter than 7 amino acids were discarded. The MANAFEST web application was used to identify antigen-specific clonotypes by comparing peptide-stimulated wells against reference wells and other culture wells. Positive clones required FDR below 0.05, an odds ratio above 5, and productive frequency above 0.1% in at least two of three replicate wells. Clonotypes that were significantly expanded in both SARS-CoV-2 spike wells and at least one common cold coronavirus spike condition were defined as cross-reactive. Similarity between CDR3 sequences was evaluated in R version 3.6.1 using Levenshtein distances (stringdist) and unrooted phylogenetic trees (ape). In-frame beta chains were kept once TCRdb had trimmed the public reads at Q25 with fastp and called clones with MiXCR. Here each entry gathers all rows of one CDR3 protein and keeps the most common genes and DNA. These V and J calls rely on TCRdb rather than the paper's analysis. The sample table holds about 15,000 distinct CDR3 sequences, of which less than 30% were seen once. The top ten hold roughly a quarter of the sample.

Compared with the rest of its sample, this clonotype is medium-sized (0.01 to 0.1%). The clone's antigen remains unknown. Per-nucleotide qualities are absent, and no much larger clonotype sits a single base away. From V the trimming removes 3 bases and from J it removes 4 bases, while the gene matches leave 4 bases of the junction unaccounted for. CDR1 and CDR2, looked up from the germline V gene (reference sequence), are LNHNV and YYDKDF. The CDR3 spans 16 residues, from the cysteine through the phenylalanine. Kept here is only the CDR3 DNA, which spans 48 bases and is read in frame from base 1. The receptor was isolated from a human donor with COVID-19. The specimen was cultured CD4+ T cells from blood. The rearranged segments are TRBV15 and TRBJ1-5, with 12 bases matching TRBD1. The DNA sequence is given as TGTGCCACCAGCAGGGAGGGACAGGGGGCAAATCAGCCCCAGCATTTT. Its translation reads: CATSREGQGANQPQHF.